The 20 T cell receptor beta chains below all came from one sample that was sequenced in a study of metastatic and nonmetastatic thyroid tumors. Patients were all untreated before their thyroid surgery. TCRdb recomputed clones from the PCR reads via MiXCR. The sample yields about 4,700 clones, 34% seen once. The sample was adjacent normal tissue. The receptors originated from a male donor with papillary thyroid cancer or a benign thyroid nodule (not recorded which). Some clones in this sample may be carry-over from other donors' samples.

The CDR3 is CASSVGSGANTEAFF. The CDR3 DNA is TGTGCCAGCAGTGTGGGTTCGGGGGCTAACACTGAAGCTTTCTTT. The J gene is TRBJ1-1, the V gene TRBV6-1, with a possible D match to TRBD1 (6 bases). From germline, CDR1 is MNHNS and CDR2 SASEGT. V lost 4 bases to trimming and J lost 2 bases, with 14 bases between them. The CDR3 has 15 amino acids.

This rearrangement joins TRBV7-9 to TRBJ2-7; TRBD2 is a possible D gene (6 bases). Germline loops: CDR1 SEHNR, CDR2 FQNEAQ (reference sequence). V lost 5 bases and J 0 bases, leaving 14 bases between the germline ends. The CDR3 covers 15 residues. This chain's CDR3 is CASSIGPGASYEQYF. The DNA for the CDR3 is TGTGCCAGCAGCATCGGTCCGGGAGCCTCCTACGAGCAGTACTTC.

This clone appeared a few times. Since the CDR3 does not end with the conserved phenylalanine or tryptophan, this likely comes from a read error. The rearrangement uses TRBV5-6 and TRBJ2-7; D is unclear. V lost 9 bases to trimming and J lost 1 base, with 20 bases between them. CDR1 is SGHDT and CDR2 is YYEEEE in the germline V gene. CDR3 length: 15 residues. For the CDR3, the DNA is TGTGCCAACTCCCCGTGGGGTTCTTTTTCCTACGAGCAGTACTCC. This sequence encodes CANSPWGSFSYEQYS.

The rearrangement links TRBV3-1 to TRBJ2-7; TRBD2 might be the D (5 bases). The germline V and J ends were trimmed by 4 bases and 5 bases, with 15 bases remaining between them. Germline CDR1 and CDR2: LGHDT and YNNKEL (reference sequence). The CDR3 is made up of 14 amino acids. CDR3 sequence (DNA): TGTGCCAGCAGCCCCCTTGGGGAGAGGGACGAGCAGTACTTC. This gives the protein CASSPLGERDEQYF.

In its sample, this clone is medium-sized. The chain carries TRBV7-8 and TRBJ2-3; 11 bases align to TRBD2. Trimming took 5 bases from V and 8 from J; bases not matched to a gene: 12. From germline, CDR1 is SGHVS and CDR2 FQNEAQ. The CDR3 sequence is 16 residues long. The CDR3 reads CASSLTSGTQRGTQYF. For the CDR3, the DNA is TGTGCCAGCAGCCTGACTAGCGGGACTCAACGTGGTACGCAGTATTTT.

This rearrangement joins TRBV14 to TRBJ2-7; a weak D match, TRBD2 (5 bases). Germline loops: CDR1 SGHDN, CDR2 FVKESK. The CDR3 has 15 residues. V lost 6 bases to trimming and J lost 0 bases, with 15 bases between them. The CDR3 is CASSPREWVSYEQYF. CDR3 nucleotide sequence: TGTGCCAGCAGTCCTAGGGAGTGGGTCTCCTACGAGCAGTACTTC.

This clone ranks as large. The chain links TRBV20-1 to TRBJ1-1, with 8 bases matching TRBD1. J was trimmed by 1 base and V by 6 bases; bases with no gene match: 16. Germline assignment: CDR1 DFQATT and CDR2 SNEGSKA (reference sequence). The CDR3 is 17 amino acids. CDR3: CSAKDRGLILTNTEAFF. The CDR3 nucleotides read TGCAGTGCCAAAGACAGGGGACTTATACTGACGAACACTGAAGCTTTCTTT.

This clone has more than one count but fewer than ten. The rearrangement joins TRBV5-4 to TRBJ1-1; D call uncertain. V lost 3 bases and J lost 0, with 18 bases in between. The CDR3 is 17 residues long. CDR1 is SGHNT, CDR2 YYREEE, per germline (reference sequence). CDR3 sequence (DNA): TGTGCCAGCAGCTATGCCCTACCTGGAACCATGAACACTGAAGCTTTCTTT. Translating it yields CASSYALPGTMNTEAFF.

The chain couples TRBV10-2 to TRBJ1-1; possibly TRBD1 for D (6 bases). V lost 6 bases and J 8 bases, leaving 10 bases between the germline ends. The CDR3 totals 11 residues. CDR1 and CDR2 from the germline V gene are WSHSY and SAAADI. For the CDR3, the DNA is TGCGCCAGCAGCACAGGGTTAGAAGCTTTCTTT. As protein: CASSTGLEAFF.

For the CDR3, the DNA is TGTGCCAGCAGAAAGGGACAGGGGGTGGCCACCGGGGAGCTGTTTTTT. Translated, it gives CASRKGQGVATGELFF. The chain carries TRBV12-3 or TRBV12-4 and TRBJ2-2; 11 bases line up with TRBD1. V was clipped by 6 bases and J by 4 bases; unmatched bases: 7. The CDR3 loop spans 16 amino acids.

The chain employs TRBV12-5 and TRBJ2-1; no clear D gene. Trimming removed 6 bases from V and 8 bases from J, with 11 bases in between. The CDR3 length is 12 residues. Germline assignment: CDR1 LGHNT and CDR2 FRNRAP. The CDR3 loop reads CASGLHPYEQFF. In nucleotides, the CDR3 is TGTGCTAGTGGATTGCACCCATATGAGCAGTTCTTC.

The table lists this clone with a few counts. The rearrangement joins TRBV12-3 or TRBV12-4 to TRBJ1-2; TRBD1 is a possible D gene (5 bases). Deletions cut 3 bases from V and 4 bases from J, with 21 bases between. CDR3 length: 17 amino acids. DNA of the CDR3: TGTGCCAGCAGTTTGAGGCAGGGCGGCGCTGGATTCTATGGCTACACCTTC. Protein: CASSLRQGGAGFYGYTF.

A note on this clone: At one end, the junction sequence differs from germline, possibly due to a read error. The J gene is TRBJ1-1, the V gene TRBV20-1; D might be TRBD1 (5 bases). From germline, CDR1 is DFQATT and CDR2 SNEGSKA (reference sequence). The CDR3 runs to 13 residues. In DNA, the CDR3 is TGCAGTGCTGCCAGGACGGGGGGGACTGAAGCTTTCTTC. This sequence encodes CSAARTGGTEAFF.

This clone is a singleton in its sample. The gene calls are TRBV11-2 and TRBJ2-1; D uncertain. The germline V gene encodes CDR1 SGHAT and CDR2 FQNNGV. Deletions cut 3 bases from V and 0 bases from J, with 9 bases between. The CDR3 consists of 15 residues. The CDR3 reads CASSFLRYSYNEQFF. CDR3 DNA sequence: TGTGCCAGCAGCTTTCTACGATACTCCTACAATGAGCAGTTCTTC.

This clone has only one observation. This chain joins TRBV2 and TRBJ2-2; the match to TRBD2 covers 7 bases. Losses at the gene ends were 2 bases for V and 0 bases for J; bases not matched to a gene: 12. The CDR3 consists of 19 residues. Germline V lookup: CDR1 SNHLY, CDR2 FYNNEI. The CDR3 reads CASSEPALTLAANTGELFF. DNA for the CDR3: TGTGCCAGCAGTGAACCCGCTTTAACCCTAGCGGCGAACACCGGGGAGCTGTTTTTT. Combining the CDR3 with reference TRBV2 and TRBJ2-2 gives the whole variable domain EPEVTQTPSHQVTQMGQEVILRCVPISNHLYFYWYRQILGQKVEFLVSFYNNEISEKSEIFDDQFSVERPDGSNFTLKIRSTKLEDSAMYFCASSEPALTLAANTGELFFGEGSRLTVL.

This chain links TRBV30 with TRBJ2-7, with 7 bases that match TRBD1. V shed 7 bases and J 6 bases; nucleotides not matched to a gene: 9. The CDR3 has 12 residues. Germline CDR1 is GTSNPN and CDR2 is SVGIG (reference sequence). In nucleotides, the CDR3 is TGTGCCTTTCGCAGGGGGTCGTCCGAGCAGTACTTC. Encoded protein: CAFRRGSSEQYF.

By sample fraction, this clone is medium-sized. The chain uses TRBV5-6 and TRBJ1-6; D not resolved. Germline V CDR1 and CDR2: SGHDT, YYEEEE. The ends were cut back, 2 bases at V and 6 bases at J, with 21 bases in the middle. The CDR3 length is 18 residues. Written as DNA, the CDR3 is TGTGCCAGCAGCTTCGCAACTCGGACCGACAAAGTTAATTCACCCCTCCACTTT. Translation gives CASSFATRTDKVNSPLHF.

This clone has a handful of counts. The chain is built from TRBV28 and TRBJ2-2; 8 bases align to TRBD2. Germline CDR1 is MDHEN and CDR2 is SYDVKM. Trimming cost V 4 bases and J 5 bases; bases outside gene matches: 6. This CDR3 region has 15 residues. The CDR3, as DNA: TGTGCCAGCAGTTCCCACGGGGGGGGGACCGGGGAGCTGTTTTTT. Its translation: CASSSHGGGTGELFF.

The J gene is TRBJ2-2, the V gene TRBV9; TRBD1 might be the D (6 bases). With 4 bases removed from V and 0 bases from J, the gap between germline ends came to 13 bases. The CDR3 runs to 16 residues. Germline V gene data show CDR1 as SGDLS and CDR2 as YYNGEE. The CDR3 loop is CASSTDRPTNTGELFF. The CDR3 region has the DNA TGTGCCAGCAGCACTGACAGGCCAACGAACACCGGGGAGCTGTTTTTT.

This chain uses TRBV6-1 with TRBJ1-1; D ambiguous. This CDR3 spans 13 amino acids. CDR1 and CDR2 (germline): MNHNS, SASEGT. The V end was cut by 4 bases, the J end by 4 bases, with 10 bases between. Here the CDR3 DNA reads TGTGCCAGCAGTGCAACCAGGAGCACTGAAGCTTTCTTT. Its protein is CASSATRSTEAFF.